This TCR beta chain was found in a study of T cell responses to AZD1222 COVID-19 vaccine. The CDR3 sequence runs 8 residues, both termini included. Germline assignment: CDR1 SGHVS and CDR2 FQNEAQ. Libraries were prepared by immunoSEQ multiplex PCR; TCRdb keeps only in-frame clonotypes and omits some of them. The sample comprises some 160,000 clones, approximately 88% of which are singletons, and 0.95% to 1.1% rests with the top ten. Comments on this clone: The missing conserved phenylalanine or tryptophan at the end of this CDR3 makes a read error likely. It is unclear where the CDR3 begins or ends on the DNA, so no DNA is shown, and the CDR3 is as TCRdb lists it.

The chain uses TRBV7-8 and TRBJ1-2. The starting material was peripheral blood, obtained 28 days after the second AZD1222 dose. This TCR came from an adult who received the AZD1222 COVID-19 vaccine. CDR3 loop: CASSRGTL.